This T cell receptor beta chain was sequenced during a study of CD8 T cells in Susac syndrome. An input of about 0.5 to 1 ug of RNA was subjected to reverse transcription using random hexamers. Multiplex immunoSEQ PCR targeted 54 Vbeta and 13 Jbeta TCR beta segments. TCRdb re-derived calls from the immunoSEQ multiplex PCR reads in MiXCR, one entry per CDR3 protein. The sample includes some 190,000 distinct CDR3 sequences, over 85% seen only once; the top ten take about 0.1%. The sequence derives from a human donor in good health. The source material was CD4+ T cells from PBMCs.

The CDR3 DNA sequence: TGTGCCAGCAGCCTCAGACTAGCGGGAGGTGGCGATGAGCAGTTCTTC. Its protein product is CASSLRLAGGGDEQFF. The chain has TRBV3-1 and TRBJ2-1; 13 bases match TRBD2. Unmatched junction bases numbered 8, after V lost 4 bases and J lost 8 bases. The CDR3 is 16 residues long. CDR1 and CDR2 (germline): LGHDT, YNNKEL (reference sequence).